This T cell receptor (beta chain) was retrieved from a study of identical twins. General study points: Researchers reported excess low generation probability among twin-shared out-of-frame alpha sequences. Invariant T cells like MAIT and iNKT could partly confound the zero-insertion analyses.

A universal primer site was added by template switching, and unique molecular identifiers were carried by the cDNA. TCRdb fed the 5' RACE reads into MiXCR, producing one record per CDR3 protein. The table lists around 240,000 distinct CDR3 sequences, about 10% of them singletons, with about a tenth in the top ten. Comment on this clonotype: Its specificity is not known.

The CDR3 has 13 residues. The V gene's germline CDR1 is KGHSH and CDR2 LQKENI. V gave up 2 bases and J gave up 6 bases, with 10 bases separating them. V gene TRBV18 combines with J gene TRBJ1-2; the D is unclear. Specimen: memory T cells sorted from blood. This receptor was identified in a man over 45 in good health. CDR3 nucleotide sequence: TGTGCCAGCTCACCAGTACTGGGTGATGGCTACACCTTC. Translation gives CASSPVLGDGYTF.